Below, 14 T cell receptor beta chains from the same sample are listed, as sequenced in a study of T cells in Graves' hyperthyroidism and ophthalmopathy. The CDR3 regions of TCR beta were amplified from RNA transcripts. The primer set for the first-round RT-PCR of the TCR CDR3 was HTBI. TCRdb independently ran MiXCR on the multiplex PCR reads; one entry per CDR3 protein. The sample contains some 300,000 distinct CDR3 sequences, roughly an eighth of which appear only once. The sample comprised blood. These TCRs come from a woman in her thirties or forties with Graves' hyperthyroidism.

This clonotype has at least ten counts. The CDR3 bases are TGTGCCAGCAGTGCATCCGGGACAGGATCCTACGAGCAGTACTTC. Translated: CASSASGTGSYEQYF. The chain carries TRBV2 and TRBJ2-7; 8 nucleotides align to TRBD1. V shed 4 bases and J 1 base; nucleotides not matched to a gene: 6. Per germline, CDR1 SNHLY and CDR2 FYNNEI. The CDR3 has 15 residues. The whole variable domain, filled in from reference TRBV2 and TRBJ2-7, reads EPEVTQTPSHQVTQMGQEVILRCVPISNHLYFYWYRQILGQKVEFLVSFYNNEISEKSEIFDDQFSVERPDGSNFTLKIRSTKLEDSAMYFCASSASGTGSYEQYFGPGTRLTVT.

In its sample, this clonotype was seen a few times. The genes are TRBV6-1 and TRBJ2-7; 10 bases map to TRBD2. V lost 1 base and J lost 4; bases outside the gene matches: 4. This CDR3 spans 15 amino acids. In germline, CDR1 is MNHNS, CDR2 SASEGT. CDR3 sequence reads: CASSEEAGGVYEQYF. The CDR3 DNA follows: TGTGCCAGCAGTGAAGAAGCGGGAGGGGTTTACGAGCAGTACTTC.

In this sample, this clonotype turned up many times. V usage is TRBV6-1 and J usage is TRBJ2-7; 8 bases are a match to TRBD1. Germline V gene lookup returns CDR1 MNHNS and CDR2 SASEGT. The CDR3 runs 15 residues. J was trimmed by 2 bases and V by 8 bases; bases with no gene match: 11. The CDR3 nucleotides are TGTGCCAGCGGGGTTTCCGGGACAGGTACCTACGAGCAGTACTTC. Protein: CASGVSGTGTYEQYF.

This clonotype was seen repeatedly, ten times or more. CDR3 nucleotides: TGTGCCTGGAGTATCCAGGGTGACACTGAAGCTTTCTTT. Residues: CAWSIQGDTEAFF. The chain carries TRBV30 and TRBJ1-1; D is perhaps TRBD1 (5 bases). Between the trimmed V and J ends, which lost 2 bases and 3 bases, there was a span of 10 bases. The CDR3 loop spans 13 amino acids. Germline V gives CDR1 GTSNPN, CDR2 SVGIG (reference sequence).

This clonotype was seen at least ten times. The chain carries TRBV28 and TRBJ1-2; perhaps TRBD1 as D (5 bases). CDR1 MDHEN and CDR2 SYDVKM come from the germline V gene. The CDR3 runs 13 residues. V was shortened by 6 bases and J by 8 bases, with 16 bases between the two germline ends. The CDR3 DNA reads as TGTGCCAGCAGCTCGACCCGGAGGGGAGGCTACACCTTC. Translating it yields CASSSTRRGGYTF.

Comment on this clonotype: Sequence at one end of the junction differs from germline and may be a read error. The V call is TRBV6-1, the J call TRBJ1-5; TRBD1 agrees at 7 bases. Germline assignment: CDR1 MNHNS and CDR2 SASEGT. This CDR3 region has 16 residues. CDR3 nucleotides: TGTGCCAGCAGTGATAGAGTGGAGGGGGCTCGGCAGCCCCAGCATTTC. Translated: CASSDRVEGARQPQHF.

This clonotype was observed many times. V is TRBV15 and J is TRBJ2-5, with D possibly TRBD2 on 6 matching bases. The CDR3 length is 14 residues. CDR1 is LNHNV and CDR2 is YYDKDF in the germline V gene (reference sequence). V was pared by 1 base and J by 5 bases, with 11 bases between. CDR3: CATSRGGTGETQYF. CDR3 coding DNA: TGTGCCACCAGCAGAGGCGGGACGGGGGAGACCCAGTACTTC.

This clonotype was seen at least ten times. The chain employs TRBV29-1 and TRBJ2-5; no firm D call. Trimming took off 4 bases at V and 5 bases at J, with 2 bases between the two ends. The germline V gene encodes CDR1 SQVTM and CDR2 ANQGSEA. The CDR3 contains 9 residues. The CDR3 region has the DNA TGCAGCGTTGGCGAGACCCAGTACTTC. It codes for CSVGETQYF.

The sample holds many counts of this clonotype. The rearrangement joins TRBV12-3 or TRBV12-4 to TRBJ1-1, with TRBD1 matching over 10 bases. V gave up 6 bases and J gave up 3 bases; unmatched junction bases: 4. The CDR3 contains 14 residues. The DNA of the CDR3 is TGTGCCAGCAGCCTCGGACAGGGGGACACTGAAGCTTTCTTT. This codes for CASSLGQGDTEAFF.

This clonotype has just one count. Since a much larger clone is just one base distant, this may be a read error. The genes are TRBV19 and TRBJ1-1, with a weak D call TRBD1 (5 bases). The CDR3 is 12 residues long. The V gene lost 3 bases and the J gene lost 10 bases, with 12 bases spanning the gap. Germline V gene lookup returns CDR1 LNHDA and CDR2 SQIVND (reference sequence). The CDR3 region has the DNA TGTGCCAGTAGTATGGGCAGGGCAGGAGCTTTCTTT. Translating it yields CASSMGRAGAFF.

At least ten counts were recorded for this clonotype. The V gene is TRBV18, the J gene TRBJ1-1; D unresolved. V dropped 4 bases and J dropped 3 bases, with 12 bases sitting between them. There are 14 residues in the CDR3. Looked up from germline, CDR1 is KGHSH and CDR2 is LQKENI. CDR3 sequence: CASSHGRGDTEAFF. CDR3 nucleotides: TGTGCCAGCTCACACGGACGCGGAGACACTGAAGCTTTCTTT.

CDR3 bases: TGTGCCAGCGAGGGGCGAGGGGGCGCCGAGCAGTACTTC. Translated: CASEGRGGAEQYF. The chain is built from TRBV6-1 and TRBJ2-7, with TRBD1 identical over 7 bases. Germline-derived CDR1 and CDR2 are MNHNS and SASEGT. Trimming cost V 8 bases and J 6 bases; bases outside gene matches: 10. CDR3 length: 13 amino acids.

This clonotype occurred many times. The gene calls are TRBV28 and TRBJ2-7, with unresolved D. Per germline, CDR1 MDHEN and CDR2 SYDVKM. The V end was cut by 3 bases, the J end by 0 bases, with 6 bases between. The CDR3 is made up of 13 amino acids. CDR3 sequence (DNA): TGTGCCAGCAGTTTTGACAACTCCTACGAGCAGTACTTC. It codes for CASSFDNSYEQYF. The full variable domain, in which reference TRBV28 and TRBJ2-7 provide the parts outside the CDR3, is DVKVTQSSRYLVKRTGEKVFLECVQDMDHENMFWYRQDPGLGLRLIYFSYDVKMKEKGDIPEGYSVSREKKERFSLILESASTNQTSMYLCASSFDNSYEQYFGPGTRLTVT.

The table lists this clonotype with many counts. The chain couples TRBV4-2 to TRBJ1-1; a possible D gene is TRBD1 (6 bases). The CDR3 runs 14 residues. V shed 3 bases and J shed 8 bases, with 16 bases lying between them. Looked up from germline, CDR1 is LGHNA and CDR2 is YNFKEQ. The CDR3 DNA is TGTGCCAGCAGCCACCAAGGGGGGGGCCCCGAAGCTTTCTTT. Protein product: CASSHQGGGPEAFF.